The TCR beta chain under discussion was sequenced for a study of CXCR3-negative and CXCR3-positive naive CD8 T cells. Study outcomes and limitations: Surface CD5 looked about the same in the naive subsets, so the authors worked out TCR strength from TRB CDR3 properties. Sequencing showed both naive subsets with comparably high diversity, and memory CD8+ cells much lower. Cryopreserved PBMCs had partly decreased CXCR3 expression; fresh PBMCs were used in most assays. Compared with CXCR3-negative naive cells, CXCR3-positive naive cells showed more hydrophobic TRB CDR3s.

Researchers prepared the TRB cDNA libraries using 5' RACE with UMI labels. From the 5' RACE reads, TCRdb lists one entry per CDR3 protein and no DNA. Recorded for this sample: nearly 90,000 distinct CDR3 sequences. A note on this clonotype: Its antigen is unknown.

Sequencing was performed on naive CXCR3+ CD8+ T cells from blood. The subset was: CD45RO-CCR7+CD27+CD95- naive CD8+ T cells expressing CXCR3 (TNR3+). The TCR originated in a human donor in good health. Some clones in this sample may be carry-over from other donors' samples.

The CDR3 reads CASSPIQGGHAGELFF. The chain is built from TRBV9 and TRBJ2-2; the D call of TRBD1 rests on TCRdb alone, since no DNA is present to check it. CDR1 and CDR2 from the germline V gene are SGDLS and YYNGEE. The CDR3 sequence is 16 residues long.